Listed here are 16 T cell receptor beta chains from one sample, sequenced in a study of cytomegalovirus exposure and HLA in healthy donors. 13 Jbeta primers and 60 Vbeta primers were used for the PCR. The protocol was immunoSEQ multiplex PCR, while the TCRdb copy is restricted to in-frame clones and leaves out a portion. The sample lists about 170,000 clones, 65% to 75% occurring once. Sequencing was done on a sample of PBMCs. These receptors originate from a girl aged 10 to 17 in good health and CMV-seronegative.

For the CDR3, the DNA is TGTGCCAGCAGCCCCGCGGGACAGGTGGTTGAGCAGTTCTTC. Encoded protein: CASSPAGQVVEQFF. V usage is TRBV9 and J usage is TRBJ2-1; 8 bases align to TRBD1. Germline-derived CDR1 and CDR2 are SGDLS and YYNGEE. The CDR3 consists of 14 residues. J gave up 9 bases and V 4 bases, and 9 bases lay outside the gene matches. Combining the CDR3 with reference TRBV9 and TRBJ2-1 gives the whole variable domain DSGVTQTPKHLITATGQRVTLRCSPRSGDLSVYWYQQSLDQGLQFLIQYYNGEERAKGNILERFSAQQFPDLHSELNLSSLELGDSALYFCASSPAGQVVEQFFGPGTRLTVL.

J is TRBJ2-5 and V is TRBV5-1; D is possibly TRBD2 (5 bases). The germline gives CDR1 SGHRS, CDR2 YFSETQ. V was shortened by 0 bases and J by 5 bases, with 11 bases between the two germline ends. This CDR3 is built from 14 residues. CDR3 DNA sequence: TGCGCCAGCAGCTTGGGGAAACGAGGGGAGACCCAGTACTTC. Translated, it gives CASSLGKRGETQYF.

The genes are TRBV27 and TRBJ1-5; D perhaps matches TRBD1 (5 bases). The CDR3 length is 16 residues. V lost 4 bases to trimming and J lost 1 base, with 14 bases between them. Germline V CDR1 and CDR2: MNHEY, SMNVEV (reference sequence). CDR3 nucleotide sequence: TGTGCCAGCAGTTCAAGGACACCTCCGAGCAATCAGCCCCAGCATTTT. Amino acids: CASSSRTPPSNQPQHF.

This clone was recorded once. The genes are TRBV6-6 and TRBJ1-2; D perhaps matches TRBD1 (5 bases). The germline V gene has CDR1 MNHNY and CDR2 SVGAGI (reference sequence). V was cut by 0 bases and J by 4 bases, with 9 bases left in between. CDR3 size: 14 residues. This CDR3 is CASSYSGGGYGYTF. DNA for the CDR3: TGTGCCAGCAGTTACTCGGGGGGAGGCTATGGCTACACCTTC.

The rearrangement joins TRBV20-1 to TRBJ1-6; D remains unclear. CDR1 DFQATT and CDR2 SNEGSKA come from the germline V gene (reference sequence). V lost 6 bases and J 14 bases, leaving 14 bases between the germline ends. This CDR3 has 11 residues. The CDR3 loop is CSAPTLVALHF. Here the CDR3 DNA reads TGCAGTGCCCCTACTCTGGTTGCCCTCCACTTT.

The chain combines TRBV13 with TRBJ1-1, with TRBD1 matching 7 bases. Germline assignment: CDR1 PRHDT and CDR2 FYEKMQ (reference sequence). The CDR3 loop spans 14 amino acids. V lost 8 bases to trimming and J lost 0 bases; unmatched junction nucleotides: 6. The CDR3 DNA sequence: TGTGCCAGCGACTCGGGACAGATGAACACTGAAGCTTTCTTT. Translating gives CASDSGQMNTEAFF.

This sequence joins TRBV7-9 and TRBJ1-2, with 7 nucleotides matching TRBD1. Germline V gene data show CDR1 as SEHNR and CDR2 as FQNEAQ (reference sequence). The J segment lost 4 bases and the V segment lost 1 base, leaving 9 bases of the junction unmatched. This CDR3 comprises 16 residues. CDR3 DNA sequence: TGTGCCAGCAGCTTAGGGCAGACAGGGTTAATCTATGGCTACACCTTC. Encoded protein: CASSLGQTGLIYGYTF.

The J gene is TRBJ2-5, the V gene TRBV9; tentative D call: TRBD1 (6 bases). Germline CDR1 and CDR2: SGDLS and YYNGEE. The CDR3 has 16 amino acids. With 8 bases removed from V and 5 bases from J, the gap between germline ends came to 25 bases. The CDR3, as DNA: TGTGCCAGGGCATCCACGGGGACACTTTTGGAGGAGACCCAGTACTTC. It yields the protein CARASTGTLLEETQYF.

This chain joins TRBV2 and TRBJ1-6; 10 nucleotides agree with TRBD1. Germline CDR1 and CDR2: SNHLY and FYNNEI. J was trimmed by 7 bases and V by 6 bases; bases with no gene match: 3. This CDR3 has 14 residues. Here the CDR3 reads CASSWDRGNSPLHF. DNA of the CDR3: TGTGCCAGCAGCTGGGACAGGGGAAATTCACCCCTCCACTTT. Full variable domain (missing parts from reference TRBV2 and TRBJ1-6): EPEVTQTPSHQVTQMGQEVILRCVPISNHLYFYWYRQILGQKVEFLVSFYNNEISEKSEIFDDQFSVERPDGSNFTLKIRSTKLEDSAMYFCASSWDRGNSPLHFGNGTRLTVT.

The chain joins TRBV20-1 to TRBJ2-1; D unresolved. The germline V and J ends were trimmed by 4 bases and 3 bases, with 4 bases remaining between them. Germline V gene lookup returns CDR1 DFQATT and CDR2 SNEGSKA (reference sequence). The CDR3 extends over 11 amino acids. This CDR3 reads CSAMSYNEQFF. The CDR3 bases are TGCAGTGCTATGAGCTACAATGAGCAGTTCTTC.

The J gene is TRBJ1-6, the V gene TRBV7-9, with 7 positions matching TRBD1. Germline CDR1 is SEHNR and CDR2 is FQNEAQ (reference sequence). V gave up 5 bases and J gave up 10 bases; unmatched junction bases: 11. The CDR3 is 15 residues long. CDR3 DNA: TGTGCCAGCAGCGTACCGGGACAGTTTCAATCACCCCTCCACTTT. Its translation: CASSVPGQFQSPLHF.

The chain has TRBV7-6 and TRBJ1-6; D is ambiguous. The CDR3 runs 17 residues. Looked up from germline, CDR1 is SGHVS and CDR2 is FNYEAQ. Trimming stripped 5 bases from V and 2 bases from J, with 16 bases between. CDR3 region: CASSPKAKQAYNSPLHF. In DNA form, the CDR3 reads TGTGCCAGCAGCCCTAAGGCCAAGCAGGCCTATAATTCACCCCTCCACTTT.

The CDR3 reads CATSSQVQGDGGYTF. Here the CDR3 DNA reads TGTGCCACCAGCAGTCAGGTACAGGGAGACGGGGGCTACACCTTC. The chain combines TRBV15 with TRBJ1-2; possibly TRBD1 for D (6 bases). The CDR3 spans 15 residues. V lost 3 bases, J lost 8 bases, and 19 bases lay in between. From germline, CDR1 is LNHNV and CDR2 YYDKDF (reference sequence).

With regard to this clone: The identical CDR3 is also encoded by other nucleotide sequences in the sample. This chain uses TRBV19 with TRBJ1-2; 7 bases align to TRBD1. Germline V gene lookup returns CDR1 LNHDA and CDR2 SQIVND (reference sequence). The CDR3 is 13 amino acids. Germline trimming cut 6 bases from V and 3 bases from J; bases unmatched to any gene: 4. For the CDR3, the DNA is TGTGCCAGTAGCCGCGACAGGGACTATGGCTACACCTTC. It yields the protein CASSRDRDYGYTF.

The chain joins TRBV10-1 to TRBJ2-3; 11 bases agree with TRBD2. Germline V gene data show CDR1 as WNHNN and CDR2 as SYGVQD (reference sequence). CDR3 length: 16 amino acids. V shed 6 bases and J 0 bases; nucleotides not matched to a gene: 5. The CDR3 DNA sequence: TGCGCCAGCAGCCGGACTAGCGGGTTAAGCACAGATACGCAGTATTTT. Protein sequence: CASSRTSGLSTDTQYF.

This clone has more than one count but fewer than ten. This chain connects TRBV5-1 to TRBJ1-3; no clear D gene. This CDR3 comprises 13 residues. CDR1 and CDR2 (germline): SGHRS, YFSETQ. V dropped 5 bases and J dropped 2 bases, with 8 bases sitting between them. The CDR3 here is CASSEQTGNTIYF. The CDR3 region has the DNA TGCGCCAGCAGTGAACAAACTGGAAACACCATATATTTT.